This entry features one T cell receptor (beta chain) sequence. Under the authors' procedure: It was from reference gene primer amplification that nucleated cell counts were estimated. Clones were sequenced by immunoSEQ multiplex PCR, and TCRdb holds only the in-frame ones, with some missing. V, J and clone size are those of that table, while D and trimming were read from the DNA. The repertoire consists of 180,000 or so clones, with approximately 80% occurring once and the leading ten covering roughly 12%. This sample is part of a study of blood T cell repertoires in COVID-19. Study background: Spain, Italy and the United States supplied samples that represented acute and convalescent COVID-19. PBMCs, B-cell-depleted T cells, or T cells provided the cDNA or gDNA that made up the material.

V gave up 6 bases and J gave up 6 bases, with 18 bases separating them. The CDR3 loop spans 14 amino acids. Germline loops: CDR1 MDHEN, CDR2 SYDVKM. This sequence originates from a man in his fifties or sixties who had recovered from COVID-19. What was sequenced was peripheral blood. The J gene is TRBJ2-7, the V gene TRBV28, with D possibly TRBD2 on 5 matching bases. The CDR3 region is CASSPYGSRGEQYF. In DNA form, the CDR3 reads TGTGCCAGCAGCCCCTACGGGTCTCGGGGCGAGCAGTACTTC. Full variable domain (remainder filled in from reference TRBV28 and TRBJ2-7): DVKVTQSSRYLVKRTGEKVFLECVQDMDHENMFWYRQDPGLGLRLIYFSYDVKMKEKGDIPEGYSVSREKKERFSLILESASTNQTSMYLCASSPYGSRGEQYFGPGTRLTVT.